This T cell receptor (beta chain) was observed in a study of control samples from healthy donors and cancer patients (dated by TCRdb to 2020 to 2022). The method was the immunoSEQ multiplex PCR assay. The table was pulled from immuneACCESS by TCRdb, which kept in-frame rearrangements only. Such tables lose some clones; where checked, under half of the loss comes from unresolved V genes, and the rest has no known cause. The sample table lists some 57,000 clones, around 95% of them with a count of one. The ten largest account for under 2% of the sample. Concerning this clone: Its antigen is unknown. No qualities accompany the bases; no much larger clone lies one base away.

The CDR1 and CDR2 encoded by the germline V gene (reference sequence) are LNHNV and YYDKDF. The CDR3 covers 11 residues, taking in both the cysteine and the phenylalanine. CDR3 DNA only is kept here, 33 bases in frame from base 1. V was cut back by 5 bases and J by 10 bases, leaving a gap of 9 bases between them. This clonotype originated in a woman in her twenties or thirties in good health. The rearranged chain carries TRBV15 and TRBJ2-1; no D gene is confidently identified. The sequencing sample was made of blood. The CDR3 reads CATSFRYEQFF. The bases are TGTGCCACCAGCTTTCGATACGAGCAGTTCTTC.